This TCR beta chain was identified during a study of blood T cell repertoires in COVID-19. Sequenced by immunoSEQ multiplex PCR; TCRdb stores in-frame clones only, minus some. The sample records around 210,000 clones, just under 85% being singletons. Germline V gene lookup returns CDR1 MNHEY and CDR2 SMNVEV (reference sequence). The CDR3 extends over 13 amino acids. The J segment lost 6 bases and the V segment lost 5 bases, leaving 5 bases of the junction unmatched. J is TRBJ1-2 and V is TRBV27, with 8 positions matching TRBD1. This TCR was sampled from a man in his 60s with COVID-19, enrolled during active disease. The specimen sequenced was peripheral blood. The CDR3 loop is CASSARGRDGYTF. The CDR3 bases are TGTGCCAGCAGTGCCAGGGGGCGCGATGGCTACACCTTC.